The 21 T cell receptor beta chains below all came from one sample that was sequenced in a study of neoadjuvant anti-PD-1 for oral cavity cancer (dated by TCRdb to about 2021). What this sample's time point label stands for: after neoadjuvant nivolumab, at surgical resection. Library preparation was by the immunoSEQ multiplex PCR assay. TCRdb mirrors the immuneACCESS table, restricted to in-frame sequences. Some clones are absent from its copies; in checked studies, under half trace to an unresolved V gene, and the reason for the others is unknown. This sample lists some 40,000 clones; more than 35% were detected once. The ten largest clonotypes hold roughly 16% of the sample. The starting material was tumor tissue, obtained after nivolumab (anti-PD-1) treatment. These receptors all stem from a person between 35 and 79 years old with oral cavity squamous cell carcinoma.

CDR3 amino acids: CASSPGAGNTIYF. CDR3 bases: TGTGCCAGCAGCCCGGGGGCTGGAAACACCATATATTTT. J is TRBJ1-3 and V is TRBV13; a possible D gene is TRBD1 (5 bases). Germline CDR1 is PRHDT and CDR2 is FYEKMQ (reference sequence). The V end lost 5 bases, the J end lost 2 bases, and 7 bases lay between the germline ends. The length of the CDR3 is 13 residues.

There are many counts of this clone. This CDR3 reads CASSNTGTGGSYEQYF. The CDR3 DNA sequence: TGTGCCAGCAGTAATACCGGGACAGGGGGGAGTTACGAGCAGTACTTC. The rearrangement uses TRBV6-6 and TRBJ2-7, with 11 nucleotides matching TRBD1. The CDR3 extends over 16 amino acids. V shed 5 bases, J shed 4 bases, and the junction held 10 bases outside the gene matches. Germline V gene lookup returns CDR1 MNHNY and CDR2 SVGAGI (reference sequence).

This clone was seen a handful of times. J is TRBJ2-4 and V is TRBV6-6, with a tentative D call TRBD1 (5 bases). The V end lost 5 bases, the J end lost 0 bases, and 8 bases lay between the germline ends. Germline CDR1 and CDR2: MNHNY and SVGAGI (reference sequence). The CDR3 totals 14 residues. As DNA, the CDR3 is TGTGCCAGCAGTCAGACAGAAGCCAAAAACATTCAGTACTTC. Its translation is CASSQTEAKNIQYF.

This clone was observed a handful of times. The V call is TRBV6-1, the J call TRBJ2-7; no reliable D call. In germline, CDR1 is MNHNS, CDR2 SASEGT. V was cut by 7 bases and J by 2 bases, with 6 bases left in between. This CDR3 has 11 residues. The chain's CDR3 is CASKETYEQYF. The CDR3 coding sequence is TGTGCCAGCAAGGAAACCTACGAGCAGTACTTC.

This clone was observed a few times. One junction end does not reproduce the germline sequence, and a read error may be involved. J is TRBJ1-4 and V is TRBV7-9; the D is unclear. Germline V gene sequence: CDR1 SEHNR, CDR2 FQNEAQ (reference sequence). This CDR3 is built from 14 residues. In DNA, the CDR3 is TGTGCCAGCAGCCACCCCCTTACAAATGAGAAACTGTTTTTT. Protein: CASSHPLTNEKLFF.

A few counts support this clone. This chain connects TRBV7-9 to TRBJ2-3; TRBD2 matches 16 bases. J was trimmed by 2 bases and V by 5 bases; bases with no gene match: 7. Germline CDR1 is SEHNR and CDR2 is FQNEAQ (reference sequence). CDR3 length equals 18 residues. For the CDR3, the DNA is TGTGCCAGCAGCCCCCGGGGACTAGCGGGGGGGATCACAGATACGCAGTATTTT. It specifies CASSPRGLAGGITDTQYF.

This sequence joins TRBV6-5 and TRBJ1-4; D uncertain. Germline CDR1 reads MNHEY; CDR2 reads SVGAGI. This CDR3 has 13 residues. Trimming left V 6 bases short and J 8 bases short, with 13 bases between. The CDR3 region has the DNA TGTGCCAGCAGCCTGGTCGGGAACGAAAAACTGTTTTTT. Protein product: CASSLVGNEKLFF.

The chain couples TRBV2 to TRBJ2-7, with D uncertain. CDR3 length: 13 residues. CDR1 SNHLY and CDR2 FYNNEI come from the germline V gene. V lost 8 bases to trimming and J lost 0 bases, with 11 bases between them. This CDR3 is CASGNGRSYEQYF. CDR3 sequence (DNA): TGTGCCAGCGGCAACGGTCGCTCCTACGAGCAGTACTTC.

This clone turned up a few times. The gene calls are TRBV6-1 and TRBJ2-5; D is uncertain. The V gene's germline CDR1 is MNHNS and CDR2 SASEGT. CDR3 size: 14 residues. The ends were cut back, 2 bases at V and 5 bases at J, with 12 bases in the middle. The CDR3 DNA is TGTGCCAGCAGTGAACAACTTTGGATTGAGACCCAGTACTTC. This gives the protein CASSEQLWIETQYF.

The rearrangement links TRBV13 to TRBJ1-1; maybe TRBD1 (5 bases). CDR3 size: 13 residues. Germline lookup yields CDR1 PRHDT and CDR2 FYEKMQ (reference sequence). The V and J ends lost 3 bases and 1 base respectively, with 6 bases between them. CDR3 nucleotide sequence: TGTGCCAGCAGCTTCGGGACGAACACTGAAGCTTTCTTT. Amino acids: CASSFGTNTEAFF. Full variable domain (remainder filled in from reference TRBV13 and TRBJ1-1): AAGVIQSPRHLIKEKRETATLKCYPIPRHDTVYWYQQGPGQDPQFLISFYEKMQSDKGSIPDRFSAQQFSDYHSELNMSSLELGDSALYFCASSFGTNTEAFFGQGTRLTVV.

This clone was seen ten or more times. The chain uses TRBV6-1 and TRBJ2-7; D is possibly TRBD1 or TRBD2 (5 bases each). Germline assignment: CDR1 MNHNS and CDR2 SASEGT. The CDR3 has 18 amino acids. Trimming stripped 7 bases from V and 5 bases from J, with 30 bases between. Here the CDR3 DNA reads TGTGCCAGCACTGATCGACAGATTTCCATGGGAGTCAAGGACGAGCAGTACTTC. Amino acid sequence: CASTDRQISMGVKDEQYF.

This clone was seen a few times. This chain joins TRBV27 and TRBJ2-7; 8 nucleotides align to TRBD1. The CDR3 totals 15 residues. Trimming cost V 2 bases and J 3 bases; bases outside gene matches: 6. Germline V gene sequence: CDR1 MNHEY, CDR2 SMNVEV (reference sequence). This CDR3 is CASSLRGQGLYEQYF. The DNA for the CDR3 is TGTGCCAGCAGTTTACGAGGACAGGGCCTCTACGAGCAGTACTTC.

The J gene is TRBJ1-5, the V gene TRBV9; D remains unclear. Trimming removed 4 bases at V and 0 bases at J, with 5 bases between. The V gene's germline CDR1 is SGDLS and CDR2 YYNGEE. There are 13 residues in the CDR3. CDR3: CASSRDSNQPQHF. Written as DNA, the CDR3 is TGTGCCAGCAGCAGGGATAGCAATCAGCCCCAGCATTTT.

This chain joins TRBV29-1 and TRBJ1-2; D is possibly TRBD1 (5 bases). The CDR3 spans 15 residues. CDR1 and CDR2 from the germline V gene are SQVTM and ANQGSEA. The V and J ends lost 3 bases and 3 bases respectively, with 17 bases between them. The CDR3 spells CSVDIEGTGDYGYTF. DNA of the CDR3: TGCAGCGTTGATATTGAGGGGACCGGGGACTATGGCTACACCTTC.

The chain uses TRBV5-6 and TRBJ2-1, with 10 bases fitting TRBD2. The CDR3 totals 13 residues. Germline loops: CDR1 SGHDT, CDR2 YYEEEE. V gave up 4 bases and J gave up 14 bases; unmatched junction bases: 9. The CDR3 loop is CASSQTPSGGKFF. The CDR3 coding sequence is TGTGCCAGCAGCCAGACGCCTAGCGGGGGAAAGTTCTTC.

The J gene is TRBJ2-7, the V gene TRBV7-8, with D tentatively TRBD2 (6 bases). The CDR3 extends over 12 amino acids. V lost 5 bases to trimming and J lost 4 bases, with 9 bases between them. Germline CDR1 is SGHVS and CDR2 is FQNEAQ. The CDR3 loop reads CASSPGRYEQYF. The CDR3 DNA reads as TGTGCCAGCAGCCCGGGGAGGTACGAGCAGTACTTC.

This clone showed up just a few times. The chain links TRBV7-3 to TRBJ2-5; 9 nucleotides line up with TRBD1. Germline V lookup: CDR1 SGHTA, CDR2 FQGTGA. V lost 5 bases, J lost 7 bases, and 8 bases stayed unmatched. This CDR3 spans 14 amino acids. The CDR3 DNA is TGTGCCAGCAGCACAGGGACAGGGTCAGGGACCCAGTACTTC. Translated: CASSTGTGSGTQYF.

The J gene is TRBJ2-7, the V gene TRBV28; 7 bases fit TRBD1. There are 15 residues in the CDR3. Germline V lookup: CDR1 MDHEN, CDR2 SYDVKM. V dropped 4 bases and J dropped 2; count of bases not matched to a gene: 8. The CDR3 nucleotides read TGTGCCAGCAGTTCCGGACAGGCGATAACCTACGAGCAGTACTTC. Its translation is CASSSGQAITYEQYF.

V gene TRBV6-6 combines with J gene TRBJ1-2; tentative D call: TRBD1 (5 bases). From germline, CDR1 is MNHNY and CDR2 SVGAGI (reference sequence). V gave up 0 bases and J gave up 6 bases, with 14 bases separating them. This CDR3 has 15 residues. The CDR3 protein is CASSYSRGGKDGYTF. The CDR3 bases are TGTGCCAGCAGTTACTCTCGGGGGGGGAAGGATGGCTACACCTTC.

This clone was seen at least ten times. This chain connects TRBV25-1 to TRBJ1-6, with D possibly matching TRBD1 (6 bases). The CDR3 sequence is 16 residues long. V was trimmed by 8 bases and J by 0 bases, leaving 14 bases between them. Germline V gene data show CDR1 as MGHDK and CDR2 as SYGVNS. This CDR3 reads CASGRTASSYNSPLHF. Written as DNA, the CDR3 is TGTGCCAGCGGGAGGACAGCGAGCTCCTATAATTCACCCCTCCACTTT. The whole variable domain, filled in from reference TRBV25-1 and TRBJ1-6, reads EADIYQTPRYLVIGTGKKITLECSQTMGHDKMYWYQQDPGMELHLIHYSYGVNSTEKGDLSSESTVSRIRTEHFPLTLESARPSHTSQYLCASGRTASSYNSPLHFGNGTRLTVT.

The chain employs TRBV5-6 and TRBJ2-7, with D perhaps given as TRBD1 or TRBD2 (5 bases each). CDR3 length: 16 residues. V was pared by 4 bases and J by 4 bases, with 21 bases between. The germline CDR1 and CDR2 sequences are SGHDT and YYEEEE. The CDR3 reads CASSPALRQGGYEQYF. CDR3 DNA sequence: TGTGCCAGCAGCCCCGCCCTACGGCAGGGCGGGTACGAGCAGTACTTC.